This T cell receptor (beta chain) originates from a study of blood T cell repertoires in COVID-19. Study details: Samples representing acute and convalescent COVID-19 were sourced from the United States, Italy and Spain.

This CDR3 region has 16 residues. CDR1 and CDR2 (germline): MNHNY, SVGAGI (reference sequence). V lost 4 bases to trimming and J lost 6 bases, with 18 bases between them. Under the authors' procedure: Nucleated cell number was recorded as an estimate derived from reference gene primer amplification. Profiled with immunoSEQ multiplex PCR; TCRdb holds only in-frame clones, not every one. D and trimming come from the DNA, and the V and J calls and clone size come from that table. Among some 110,000 clones listed, roughly 81% were seen once. The J gene is TRBJ2-2, the V gene TRBV6-6; D possibly corresponds to TRBD1 (6 bases). Specimen: peripheral blood. The source is a man aged 35 to 55 with acute or convalescent COVID-19. In nucleotides, the CDR3 is TGTGCCAGCAGTTCTCCCTTTACAGGGAATGCCGGGGAGCTGTTTTTT. This encodes CASSSPFTGNAGELFF.